This is a list of T cell receptor beta chains from one sample in a study of human T cells and chemical hapten exposure. TCRdb processed the RACE reads anew with MiXCR; each CDR3 protein has one entry. The repertoire holds 35,000 to 45,000 distinct CDR3 sequences, with 8.5% to 10% as singletons. Sequencing was performed on whole blood, taken in connection with sensitization to the hapten diphenylcyclopropenone (DPC). The receptors were sampled from a middle-aged woman with alopecia areata. Some clones in this sample may be carry-over from other donors' samples. CDR3s include the opening cysteine and the closing phenylalanine or tryptophan. The D gene is left open where the match is weak. Some rows mark clone size as missing; the rest say once, few, many or name a class of expanded clone.

D gene	V gene	clone size	J gene	CDR3 protein	CDR3 DNA
.	TRBV15	medium-sized	TRBJ1-5	CATSRGGGGQPQHF	TGTGCCACCAGCAGAGGAGGGGGTGGCCAGCCCCAGCATTTT
.	TRBV2	many	TRBJ1-3	CASRLERGPGNTIYF	TGTGCCAGCAGGCTTGAGCGGGGGCCTGGAAACACCATATATTTT
.	TRBV5-4	many	TRBJ2-3	CASSSRKGGTWDTQYF	TGTGCCAGCAGCTCCCGAAAGGGAGGCACCTGGGATACGCAGTATTTT
.	TRBV6-5	many	TRBJ1-1	CASRIEGRSTEAFF	TGTGCCAGCAGGATAGAGGGGCGGAGTACTGAAGCTTTCTTT
TRBD1	TRBV20-1	many	TRBJ1-4	CSARYTWTGSRGNEKLFF	TGCAGTGCTAGGTATACGTGGACAGGGTCACGCGGTAATGAAAAACTGTTTTTT
TRBD2	TRBV28	many	TRBJ2-1	CASTASGGAVKFF	TGTGCCAGCACGGCTAGCGGGGGGGCGGTTAAGTTCTTC
TRBD1	TRBV29-1	many	TRBJ1-4	CSVDRGDSEKLFF	TGCAGCGTCGACAGGGGAGATAGTGAAAAACTGTTTTTT
TRBD2	TRBV7-2	many	TRBJ2-7	CASSSGGRRQYF	TGTGCCAGCAGCTCGGGGGGACGACGCCAGTACTTC
.	TRBV5-4	many	TRBJ2-1	CASSLEPSYNEQFF	TGTGCCAGCAGCTTGGAGCCCTCGTACAATGAGCAGTTCTTC
.	TRBV12-3/TRBV12-4	large	TRBJ1-1	CASSTTGNTEAFF	TGTGCCAGCAGCACGACGGGGAACACTGAAGCTTTCTTT
TRBD2	TRBV6-5	.	TRBJ2-2	CASSYGLAGGPTGELFF	TGTGCCAGCAGTTACGGTCTCGCGGGGGGGCCCACCGGGGAGCTGTTTTTT
.	TRBV7-2	.	TRBJ2-7	CASSLDYEQYF	TGTGCCAGCAGCTTAGATTACGAGCAGTACTTC
.	TRBV28	.	TRBJ1-6	CASSPRAPNSPLHF	TGTGCCAGCAGTCCGCGGGCCCCAAATTCACCCCTCCACTTT
.	TRBV18	many	TRBJ2-3	CASSPGIYSSTDTQYF	TGTGCCAGCTCACCGGGGATTTACTCTAGCACAGATACGCAGTATTTT
TRBD2	TRBV27	many	TRBJ2-1	CASSLDTSGGADEQFF	TGTGCCAGCAGTTTGGATACTAGCGGGGGGGCCGATGAGCAGTTCTTC
.	TRBV12-3/TRBV12-4	many	TRBJ2-3	CASSGTSGVTDTQYF	TGTGCCAGCAGCGGGACAAGCGGGGTAACAGATACGCAGTATTTT
.	TRBV6-2/TRBV6-3	many	TRBJ1-6	CASRPGTYNSPLHF	TGTGCCAGCAGACCAGGGACCTATAATTCACCCCTCCACTTT
.	TRBV28	few	TRBJ1-3	CASRARGNTIYF	TGTGCCAGCAGGGCGAGAGGAAACACCATATATTTT
.	TRBV11-2	many	TRBJ2-3	CASSPRGTRTDTQYF	TGTGCCAGCAGCCCCCGGGGGACTCGCACAGATACGCAGTATTTT
.	TRBV20-1	.	TRBJ1-1	CSASRQTTGGGNTEAFF	TGCAGTGCTAGTCGGCAGACCACAGGAGGGGGAAACACTGAAGCTTTCTTT
TRBD2	TRBV3-1	few	TRBJ2-4	CASSPGLAAGVQYF	TGTGCCAGCAGCCCGGGACTAGCGGCGGGGGTCCAGTACTTC
.	TRBV7-2	many	TRBJ2-3	CASSPRATSSTDTQYF	TGTGCCAGCAGCCCACGGGCCACCTCTAGCACAGATACGCAGTATTTT
.	TRBV7-6	many	TRBJ1-1	CASSEQQGFSEAFF	TGTGCCAGCAGCGAGCAACAGGGATTTTCTGAAGCTTTCTTT
.	TRBV20-1	many	TRBJ1-1	CSAGGMFTEAFF	TGCAGTGCTGGAGGGATGTTCACTGAAGCTTTCTTT
.	TRBV5-1	.	TRBJ2-1	CASSLEGTSYNEQFF	TGCGCCAGCAGCTTGGAGGGGACCTCCTACAATGAGCAGTTCTTC
.	TRBV6-5	few	TRBJ1-2	CASSYGSHYGYTF	TGTGCCAGCAGTTACGGGTCCCACTATGGCTACACCTTC
.	TRBV7-2	many	TRBJ2-3	CASSLRDSDTQYF	TGTGCCAGCAGCTTGAGGGATTCAGATACGCAGTATTTT
TRBD1	TRBV18	many	TRBJ2-1	CASSPPATGGNEQFF	TGTGCCAGCTCACCACCTGCAACAGGGGGCAATGAGCAGTTCTTC
TRBD2	TRBV5-1	many	TRBJ2-1	CASSLLRGTYNEQFF	TGCGCCAGCAGCTTGCTGCGGGGGACCTACAATGAGCAGTTCTTC